The rows below give T cell receptor beta chains drawn from one sample of a study of T cell responses to AZD1222 COVID-19 vaccine. Libraries were prepared by immunoSEQ multiplex PCR; TCRdb keeps only in-frame clonotypes and omits some of them. The sample records fewer than 120,000 clones, over 85% being singletons. Sequencing used peripheral blood, obtained 28 days after the second AZD1222 dose. These receptors all come from an adult who received the AZD1222 COVID-19 vaccine. Both conserved end residues are part of each CDR3. Where a row states a size, it is once, few, many or the class of an expanded clone; other rows omit it.

cdr3_aa v_call clone_size j_call
CASSRTSGGGTDTQYF TRBV7-2 once TRBJ2-3
CASSLTVNYGYTF TRBV12-3/TRBV12-4 - TRBJ1-2
CASSSGQGVSGANVLTF TRBV11-3 once TRBJ2-6
CASSPQGWNTGELFF TRBV6-6 - TRBJ2-2
CASTTGGTQETQYF TRBV6-5 - TRBJ2-5
CASSPQGAGQETQYF TRBV18 - TRBJ2-5
CASSDQWSGGAVYYEQYF TRBV2 - TRBJ2-7
CASSFVVDTEAFF TRBV7-9 - TRBJ1-1
CASSAWGSYNEQFF TRBV11-3 - TRBJ2-1
CASRGRYSNQPQHF TRBV28 - TRBJ1-5
CASSLVIGAPRDTQYF TRBV5-1 - TRBJ2-3
CASREDRLNTEAFF TRBV19 - TRBJ1-1
CASSFRGGDTQYF TRBV7-2 few TRBJ2-3
CSVAWGRGQPQHF TRBV29-1 once TRBJ1-5
CATSDQDSPLHF TRBV24-1 - TRBJ1-6
CASSSRASGSTDTQYF TRBV28 - TRBJ2-3
CASSLTTGHTGELFF TRBV7-3 - TRBJ2-2
CASSRDRLLNEKLFF TRBV19 - TRBJ1-4
CASSELGRGNSPLHF TRBV2 - TRBJ1-6
CASIPTRSGYEQYF TRBV6-5 - TRBJ2-7
CASSLSGLAGGAWDTGELFF TRBV28 - TRBJ2-2
CASSPRQGVSNIQYF TRBV7-9 - TRBJ2-4
CSVAEGGGETQYF TRBV29-1 - TRBJ2-5
CSLRGSGDQHF TRBV20-1 - TRBJ1-5
CASSFDVSPIEQYF TRBV5-6 - TRBJ2-7
CASSPPESTDTQYF TRBV11-3 once TRBJ2-3
CASSQGALAATQYF TRBV6-5 - TRBJ2-3
CASSVPPSTSSTDTQYF TRBV9 - TRBJ2-3
CASTSEQYF TRBV6-4 - TRBJ2-7
CASSYSRTGGLEQYF TRBV6-2/TRBV6-3 - TRBJ2-7
CASTPSRGRNCSPLHF TRBV23-1 - TRBJ1-6
CASSGQGAALEAFF TRBV7-2 - TRBJ1-1